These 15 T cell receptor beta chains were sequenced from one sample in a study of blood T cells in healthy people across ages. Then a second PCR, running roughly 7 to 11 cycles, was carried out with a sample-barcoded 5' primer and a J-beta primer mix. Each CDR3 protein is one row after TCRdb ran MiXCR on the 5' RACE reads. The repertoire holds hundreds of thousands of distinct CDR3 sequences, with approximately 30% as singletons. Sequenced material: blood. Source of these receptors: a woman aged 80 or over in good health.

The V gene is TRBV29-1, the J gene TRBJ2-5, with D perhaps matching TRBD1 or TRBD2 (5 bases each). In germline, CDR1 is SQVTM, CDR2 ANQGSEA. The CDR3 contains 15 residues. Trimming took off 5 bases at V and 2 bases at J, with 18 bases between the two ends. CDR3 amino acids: CSVPPEWGSQETQYF. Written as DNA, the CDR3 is TGCAGCGTTCCACCGGAGTGGGGGTCTCAAGAGACCCAGTACTTC.

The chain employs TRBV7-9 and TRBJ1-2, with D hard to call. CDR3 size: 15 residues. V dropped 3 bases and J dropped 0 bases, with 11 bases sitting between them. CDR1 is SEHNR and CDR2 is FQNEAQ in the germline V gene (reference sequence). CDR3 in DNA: TGTGCCAGCAGCTTTGGGGAGTTAGCTAACTATGGCTACACCTTC. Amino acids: CASSFGELANYGYTF.

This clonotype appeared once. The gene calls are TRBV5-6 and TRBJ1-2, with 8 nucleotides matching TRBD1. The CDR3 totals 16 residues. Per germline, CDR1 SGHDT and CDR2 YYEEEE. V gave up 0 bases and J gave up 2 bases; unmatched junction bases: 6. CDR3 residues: CASSLDRRGRNYGYTF. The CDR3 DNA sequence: TGTGCCAGCAGCTTGGACCGCAGGGGGCGCAACTATGGCTACACCTTC.

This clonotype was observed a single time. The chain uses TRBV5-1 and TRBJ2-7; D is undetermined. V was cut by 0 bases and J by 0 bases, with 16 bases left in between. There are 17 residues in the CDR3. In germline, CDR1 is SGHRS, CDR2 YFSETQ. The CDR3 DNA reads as TGCGCCAGCAGCTTGGGTGTGGCAGCAAGATTCTCCTACGAGCAGTACTTC. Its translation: CASSLGVAARFSYEQYF.

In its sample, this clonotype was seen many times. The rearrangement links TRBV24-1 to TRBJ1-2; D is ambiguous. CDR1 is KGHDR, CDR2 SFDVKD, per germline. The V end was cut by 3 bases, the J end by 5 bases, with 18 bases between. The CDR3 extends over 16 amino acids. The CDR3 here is CATSDATGPLNYGYTF. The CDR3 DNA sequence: TGTGCCACCAGTGATGCGACTGGACCCCTTAATTATGGCTACACCTTC.

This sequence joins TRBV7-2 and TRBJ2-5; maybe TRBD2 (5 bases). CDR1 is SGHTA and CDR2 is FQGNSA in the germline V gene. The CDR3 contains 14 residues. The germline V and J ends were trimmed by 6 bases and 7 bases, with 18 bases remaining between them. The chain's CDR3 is CASRFGPAGGTQYF. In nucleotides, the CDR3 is TGTGCCAGCAGGTTTGGGCCAGCCGGAGGGACCCAGTACTTC. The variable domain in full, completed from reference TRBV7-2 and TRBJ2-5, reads GAGVSQSPSNKVTEKGKDVELRCDPISGHTALYWYRQSLGQGLEFLIYFQGNSAPDKSGLPSDRFSAERTGGSVSTLTIQRTQQEDSAVYLCASRFGPAGGTQYFGPGTRLLVL.

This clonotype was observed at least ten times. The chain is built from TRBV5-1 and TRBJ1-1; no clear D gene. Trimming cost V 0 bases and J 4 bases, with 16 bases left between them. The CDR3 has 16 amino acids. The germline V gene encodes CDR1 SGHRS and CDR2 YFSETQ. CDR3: CASSLGTRVIATEAFF. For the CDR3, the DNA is TGCGCCAGCAGCTTGGGGACGAGGGTAATAGCCACTGAAGCTTTCTTT.

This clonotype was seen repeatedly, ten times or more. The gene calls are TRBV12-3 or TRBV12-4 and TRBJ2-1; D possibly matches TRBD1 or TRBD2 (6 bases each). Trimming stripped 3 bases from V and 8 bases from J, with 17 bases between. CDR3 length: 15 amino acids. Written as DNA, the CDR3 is TGTGCCAGCAGTTTTAGTGGGGGGCCGTCGGATGAGCAGTTCTTC. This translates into CASSFSGGPSDEQFF.

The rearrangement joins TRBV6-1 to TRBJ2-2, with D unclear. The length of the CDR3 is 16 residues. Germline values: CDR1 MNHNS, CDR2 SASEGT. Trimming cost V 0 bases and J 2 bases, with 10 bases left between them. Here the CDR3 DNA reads TGTGCCAGCAGTGAAGCCTGGGCATCCAACACCGGGGAGCTGTTTTTT. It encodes CASSEAWASNTGELFF.

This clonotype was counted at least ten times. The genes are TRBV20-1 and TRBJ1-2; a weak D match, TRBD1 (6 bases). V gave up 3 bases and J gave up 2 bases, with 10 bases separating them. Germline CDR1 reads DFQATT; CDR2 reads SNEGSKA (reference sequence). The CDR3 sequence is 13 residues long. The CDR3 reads CSASFGQNYGYTF. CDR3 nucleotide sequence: TGCAGTGCTAGTTTCGGACAGAACTATGGCTACACCTTC.

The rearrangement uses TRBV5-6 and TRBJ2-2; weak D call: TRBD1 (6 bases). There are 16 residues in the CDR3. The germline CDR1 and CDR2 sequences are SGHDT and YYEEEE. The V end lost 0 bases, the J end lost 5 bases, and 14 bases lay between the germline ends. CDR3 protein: CASSLGQASGTGELFF. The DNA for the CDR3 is TGTGCCAGCAGCTTGGGACAGGCCTCGGGGACCGGGGAGCTGTTTTTT.

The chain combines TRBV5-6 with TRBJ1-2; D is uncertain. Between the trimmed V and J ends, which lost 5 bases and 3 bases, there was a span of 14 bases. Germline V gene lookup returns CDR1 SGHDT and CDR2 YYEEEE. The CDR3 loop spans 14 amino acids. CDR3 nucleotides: TGTGCCAGCAGGGAGTGGGGAGGAGACTATGGCTACACCTTC. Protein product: CASREWGGDYGYTF.

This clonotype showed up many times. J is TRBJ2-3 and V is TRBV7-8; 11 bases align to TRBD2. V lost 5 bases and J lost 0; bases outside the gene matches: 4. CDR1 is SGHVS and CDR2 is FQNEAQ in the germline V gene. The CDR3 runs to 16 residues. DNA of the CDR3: TGTGCCAGCAGCCCTCGGACTAGCGGGAGCACAGATACGCAGTATTTT. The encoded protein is CASSPRTSGSTDTQYF.

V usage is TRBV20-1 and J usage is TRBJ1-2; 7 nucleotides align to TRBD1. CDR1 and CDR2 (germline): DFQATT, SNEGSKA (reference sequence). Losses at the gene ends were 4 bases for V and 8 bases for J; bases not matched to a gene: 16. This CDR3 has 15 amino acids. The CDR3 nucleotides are TGCAGTGCTATTGGGACAGCCTGGCCATGGGGGGGCTACACCTTC. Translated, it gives CSAIGTAWPWGGYTF.

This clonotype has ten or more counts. The CDR3 coding sequence is TGTGCCAGCAGTTTATCAAGCTCTATCAGCTCCTACAATGAGCAGTTCTTC. Its protein product is CASSLSSSISSYNEQFF. The chain recombines TRBV27 with TRBJ2-1; no clear D. V gave up 0 bases and J gave up 0 bases, with 12 bases separating them. The CDR3 has 17 amino acids. The germline gives CDR1 MNHEY, CDR2 SMNVEV (reference sequence).